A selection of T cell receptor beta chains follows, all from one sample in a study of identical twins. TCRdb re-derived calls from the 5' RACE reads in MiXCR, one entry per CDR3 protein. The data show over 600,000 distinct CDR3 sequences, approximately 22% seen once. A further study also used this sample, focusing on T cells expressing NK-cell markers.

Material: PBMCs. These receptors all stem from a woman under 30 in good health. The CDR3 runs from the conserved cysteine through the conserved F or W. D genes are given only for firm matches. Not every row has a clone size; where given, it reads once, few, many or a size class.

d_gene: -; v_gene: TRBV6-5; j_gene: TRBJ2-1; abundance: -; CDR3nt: TGTGCCAGCAGTTTCCGGTCCGGTGAGCAGTTCTTC; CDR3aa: CASSFRSGEQFF
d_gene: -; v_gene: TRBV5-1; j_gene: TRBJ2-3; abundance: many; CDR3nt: TGCGCCAGCAGCTTGGGGGAAAAGGATACGCAGTATTTT; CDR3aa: CASSLGEKDTQYF
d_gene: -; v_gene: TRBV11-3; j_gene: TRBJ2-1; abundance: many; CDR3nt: TGTGCCAGCAGCTCCTACAGGGCGTTGAGCTCCTACAATGAGCAGTTCTTC; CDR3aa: CASSSYRALSSYNEQFF
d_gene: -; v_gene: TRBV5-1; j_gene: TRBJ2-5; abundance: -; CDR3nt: TGCGCCAGCCGCCCCGGGGTCCAAGAGACCCAGTACTTC; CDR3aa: CASRPGVQETQYF
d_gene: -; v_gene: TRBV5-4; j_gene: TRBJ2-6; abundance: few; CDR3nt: TGTGCCAGCAGCTTGTACATCGGACTTAGACGGACGGGGGCCAACGTCCTGACTTTC; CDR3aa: CASSLYIGLRRTGANVLTF
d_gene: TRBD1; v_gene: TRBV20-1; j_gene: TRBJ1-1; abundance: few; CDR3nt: TGCAGTGCTAGGATTGGACAGGGGAGAACTGAAGCTTTCTTT; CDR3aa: CSARIGQGRTEAFF
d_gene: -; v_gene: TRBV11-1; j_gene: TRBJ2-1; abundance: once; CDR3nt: TGTGCCAGCAGCTTAGTAACTAGCCCCTTGTCTAAGCAGTTCTTC; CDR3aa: CASSLVTSPLSKQFF
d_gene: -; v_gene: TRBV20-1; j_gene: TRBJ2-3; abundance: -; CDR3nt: TGCAGTGCTAGAGGGGTAGTGCCTAGCACAGATACGCAGTATTTT; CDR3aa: CSARGVVPSTDTQYF
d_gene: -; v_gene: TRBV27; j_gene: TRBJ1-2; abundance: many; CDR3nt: TGTGCCAGCAGTTTGAAGAACACCTTC; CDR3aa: CASSLKNTF
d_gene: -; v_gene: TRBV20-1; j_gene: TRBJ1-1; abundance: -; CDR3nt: TGCAGTGTCAGGGCGCATTTGAACACTGAAGCTTTCTTT; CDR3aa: CSVRAHLNTEAFF
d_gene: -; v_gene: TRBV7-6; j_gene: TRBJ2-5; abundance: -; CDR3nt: TGTGCCAGCAGCTTTCGCGGGGCAGGGGCAGAGACCCAGTACTTC; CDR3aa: CASSFRGAGAETQYF
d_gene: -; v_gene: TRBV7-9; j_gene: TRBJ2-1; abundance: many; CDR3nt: TGTGCCAGCAGCTTAGGTACAATAGGGCAGTTCTTC; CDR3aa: CASSLGTIGQFF
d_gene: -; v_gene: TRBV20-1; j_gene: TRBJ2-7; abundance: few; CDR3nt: TGCAGTGCTAGGGACTGGGACTACGAGCAGTACTTC; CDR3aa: CSARDWDYEQYF
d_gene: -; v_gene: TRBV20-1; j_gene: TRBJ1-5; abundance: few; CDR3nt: TGCAGTGCTAGAGATCGGGGATATAGCAATCAGCCCCAGCATTTT; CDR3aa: CSARDRGYSNQPQHF
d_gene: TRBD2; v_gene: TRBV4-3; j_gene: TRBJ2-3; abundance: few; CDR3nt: TGCGCCAGCAGCCCCGGACTACGGGAGGGCACAGATACGCAGTATTTT; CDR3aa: CASSPGLREGTDTQYF
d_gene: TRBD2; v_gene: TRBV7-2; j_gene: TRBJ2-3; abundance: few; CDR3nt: TGTGCCAGCAGCCTAGCGGGAGGTCCTAGCACAGATACGCAGTATTTT; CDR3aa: CASSLAGGPSTDTQYF
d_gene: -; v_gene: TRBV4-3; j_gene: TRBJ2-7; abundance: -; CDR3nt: TGCGCCAGCAGCCAGGGGACCGATAGCTCCTACGAGCAGTACTTC; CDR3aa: CASSQGTDSSYEQYF
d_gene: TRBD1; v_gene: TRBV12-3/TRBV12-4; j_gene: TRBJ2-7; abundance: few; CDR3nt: TGTGCCAGCAGCCCCGGGACAGGTTTTACCGAGCAGTACTTC; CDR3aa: CASSPGTGFTEQYF
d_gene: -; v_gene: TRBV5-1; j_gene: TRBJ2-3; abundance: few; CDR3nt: TGCGCCAGCAGCTTGGATAGGGGGACCACAGATACGCAGTATTTT; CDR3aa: CASSLDRGTTDTQYF
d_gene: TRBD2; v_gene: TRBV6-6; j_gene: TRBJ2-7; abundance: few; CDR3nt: TGTGGGGCCGGGGGGAGGCCCTACGAGCAGTACTTC; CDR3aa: CGAGGRPYEQYF
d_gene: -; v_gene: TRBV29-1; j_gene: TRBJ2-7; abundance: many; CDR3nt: TGCAGCGCCCGGACTGTGGTCGGCGAGCAGTACTTC; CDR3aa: CSARTVVGEQYF
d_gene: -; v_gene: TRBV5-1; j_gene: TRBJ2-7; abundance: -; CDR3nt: TGCGCCAGCAGCACGGAGGGGCGCTACGAGCAGTACTTC; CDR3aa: CASSTEGRYEQYF
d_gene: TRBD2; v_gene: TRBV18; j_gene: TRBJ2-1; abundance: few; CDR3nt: TGTGCCAGCACCCTAGCGGGGTACTCCTACAATGAGCAGTTCTTC; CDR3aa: CASTLAGYSYNEQFF
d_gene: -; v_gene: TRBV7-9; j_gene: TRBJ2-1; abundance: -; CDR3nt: TGTGCCAGCGACTGGGGGAGGAGCTCCTACAATGAGCAGTTCTTC; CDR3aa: CASDWGRSSYNEQFF
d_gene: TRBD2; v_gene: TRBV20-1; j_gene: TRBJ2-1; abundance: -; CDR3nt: TGCAGTGCTCGAGGACTAGCGGGGGGGCCCCATGAGCAGTTCTTC; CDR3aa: CSARGLAGGPHEQFF
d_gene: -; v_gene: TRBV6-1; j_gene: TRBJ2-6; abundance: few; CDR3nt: TGTGCCAGCAATCCGAGAGGAAGCTCTGGGGCCAACGTCCTGACTTTC; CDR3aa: CASNPRGSSGANVLTF
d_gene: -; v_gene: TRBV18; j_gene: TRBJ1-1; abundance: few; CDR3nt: TGTGCCAGCTCACCCCAAAACCCCACGATCCTGAACACTGAAGCTTTCTTT; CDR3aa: CASSPQNPTILNTEAFF
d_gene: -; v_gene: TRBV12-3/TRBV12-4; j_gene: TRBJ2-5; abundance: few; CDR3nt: TGTGCCAGCAGTACTTTGGGACTCCTAGAGACCCAGTACTTC; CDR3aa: CASSTLGLLETQYF
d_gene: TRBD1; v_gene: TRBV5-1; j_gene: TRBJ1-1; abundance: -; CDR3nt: TGCGCCAGCAGCTTGGAGGGGGCGGGCACTGAAGCTTTCTTT; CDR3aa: CASSLEGAGTEAFF
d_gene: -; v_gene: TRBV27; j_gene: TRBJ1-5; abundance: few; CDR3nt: TGTGCCAGGTGGGGCAATATAAGCAATCAGCCCCAGCATTTT; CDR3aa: CARWGNISNQPQHF
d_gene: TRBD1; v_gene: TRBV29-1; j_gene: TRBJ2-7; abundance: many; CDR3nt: TGCAGCGTGAGAGGGGACAGGGGCTACGAGCAGTACTTC; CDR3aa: CSVRGDRGYEQYF
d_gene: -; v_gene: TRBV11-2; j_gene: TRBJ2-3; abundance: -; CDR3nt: TGTGCCAGCAGCGCCTTAAAGGGGGGGCGATATACGCGGTATTTT; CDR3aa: CASSALKGGRYTRYF
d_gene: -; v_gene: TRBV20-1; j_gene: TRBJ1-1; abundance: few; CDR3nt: TGCAGTGCTGTGTTGAACACTGAAGCTTTCTTT; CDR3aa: CSAVLNTEAFF
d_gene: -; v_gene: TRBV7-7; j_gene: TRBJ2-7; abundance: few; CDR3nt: TGTGCTAGCAGCTCTCGTTTCCACGAGCAGTACTTC; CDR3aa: CASSSRFHEQYF
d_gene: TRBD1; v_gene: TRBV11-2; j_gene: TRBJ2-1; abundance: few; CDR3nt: TGTGCCAGCAGCTTAGGCCTCCTGGACAGGGTTGGGAGGAATGAGCAGTTCTTC; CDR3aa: CASSLGLLDRVGRNEQFF
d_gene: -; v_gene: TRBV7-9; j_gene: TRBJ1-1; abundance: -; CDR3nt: TGTGCCAGCAGCTCCTCGCTCCGACACACTGAAGCTTTCTTT; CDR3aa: CASSSSLRHTEAFF
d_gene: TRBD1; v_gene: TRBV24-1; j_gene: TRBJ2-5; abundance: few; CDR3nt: TGTGCCACCAGTGATCCCGGGACAGACCAAGAGACCCAGTACTTC; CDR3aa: CATSDPGTDQETQYF
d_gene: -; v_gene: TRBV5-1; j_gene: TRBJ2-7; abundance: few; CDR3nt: TGCGCCAGCAGCTTTTCCGGGACTCCCCCCTACGAGCAGTACTTC; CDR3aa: CASSFSGTPPYEQYF
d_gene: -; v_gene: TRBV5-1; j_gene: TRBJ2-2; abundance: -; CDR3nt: TGCGCCAGCCGTACACCGAGGGAGGGGGAGCTGTTTTTT; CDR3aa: CASRTPREGELFF
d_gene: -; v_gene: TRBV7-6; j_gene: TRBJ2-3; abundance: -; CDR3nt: TGTGCCAGCAGCTTACCCAAACTAGCACCAGATGAATCTAGCACAGATACGCAGTATTTT; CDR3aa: CASSLPKLAPDESSTDTQYF
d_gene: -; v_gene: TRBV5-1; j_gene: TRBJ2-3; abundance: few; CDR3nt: TGCGCCAGCAGTTCCGACAGACCCCGGACAGATACGCAGTATTTT; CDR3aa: CASSSDRPRTDTQYF
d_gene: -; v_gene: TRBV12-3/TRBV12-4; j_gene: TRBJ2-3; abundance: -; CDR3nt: TGTGCCAGCAGTGCAGCTTGGGGGGGGGCGTCAGATACGCAGTATTTT; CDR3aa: CASSAAWGGASDTQYF
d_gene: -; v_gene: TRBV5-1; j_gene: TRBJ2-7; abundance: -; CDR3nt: TGCGCCAGCAGCTTGTTTGCCCCGGGGGCCTCCTACGAGCAGTACTTC; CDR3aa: CASSLFAPGASYEQYF
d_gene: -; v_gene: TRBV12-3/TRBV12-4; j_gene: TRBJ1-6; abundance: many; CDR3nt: TGTGCCAGCAGTTTTCAGGGTGGTTCACCCCTCCACTTT; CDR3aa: CASSFQGGSPLHF
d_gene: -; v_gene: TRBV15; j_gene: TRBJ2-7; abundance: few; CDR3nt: TGTGCCACCAGCGCAGCGGGCACCTACGAGCAGTACTTC; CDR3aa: CATSAAGTYEQYF
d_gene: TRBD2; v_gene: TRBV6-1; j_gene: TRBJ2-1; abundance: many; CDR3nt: TGTGCCAGCCGGGTAGCGGGAGCCGGGAGGGATGAGCAGTTCTTC; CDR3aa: CASRVAGAGRDEQFF
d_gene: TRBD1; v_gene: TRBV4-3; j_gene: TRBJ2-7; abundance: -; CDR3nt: TGCGCCAGCAGCCAAGTCGGTTCCCAGGGGGCATACGAGCAGTACTTC; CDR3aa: CASSQVGSQGAYEQYF
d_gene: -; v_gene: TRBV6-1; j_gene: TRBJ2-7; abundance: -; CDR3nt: TGTGCCAGCAGTCCCTCCCGGCCGGCAACTGAGCAGTACTTC; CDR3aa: CASSPSRPATEQYF
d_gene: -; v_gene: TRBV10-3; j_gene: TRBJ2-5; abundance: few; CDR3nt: TGTGCCATCAGTGAGGGTATGAGGGAGACCCAGTACTTC; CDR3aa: CAISEGMRETQYF
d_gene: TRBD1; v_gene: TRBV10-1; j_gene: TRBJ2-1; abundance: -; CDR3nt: TGCGCCAGCAGTGGGACAGGGGCGACCTACAATGAGCAGTTCTTC; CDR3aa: CASSGTGATYNEQFF
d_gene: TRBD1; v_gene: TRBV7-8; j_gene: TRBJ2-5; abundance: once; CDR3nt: TGTGCCAGCAGCTTAAGACAGGGCCCCCCAGAGACCCAGTACTTC; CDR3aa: CASSLRQGPPETQYF
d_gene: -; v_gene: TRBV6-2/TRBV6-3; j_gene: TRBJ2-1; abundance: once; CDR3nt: TGTGCCAGCAGTTACTCGTTATCCCGGGAGTTTCACGGGCAGTTCTTC; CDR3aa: CASSYSLSREFHGQFF
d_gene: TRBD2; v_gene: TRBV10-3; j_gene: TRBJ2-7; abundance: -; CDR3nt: TGTGCCATCAGCGGACTAGCGGGGGATATCTCCTACGAGCAGTACTTC; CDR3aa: CAISGLAGDISYEQYF
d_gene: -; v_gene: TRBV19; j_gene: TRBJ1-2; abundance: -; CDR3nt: TGTGCCAGTAGTCCTTCCCAGGGCTATGGCTACACCTTC; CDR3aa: CASSPSQGYGYTF
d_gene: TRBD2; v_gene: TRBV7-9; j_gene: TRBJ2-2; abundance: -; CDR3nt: TGTGCCAGCAGCTACCTGACTAGCACGTACCGGGAGCTGTTTTTT; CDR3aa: CASSYLTSTYRELFF
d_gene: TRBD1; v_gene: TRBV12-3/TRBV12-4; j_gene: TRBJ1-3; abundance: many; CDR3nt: TGTGCCAGCAGCCCCAGGACAGGCTCTGGAAACACCATATATTTT; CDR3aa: CASSPRTGSGNTIYF
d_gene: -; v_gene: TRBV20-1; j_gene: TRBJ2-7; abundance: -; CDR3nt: TGCAGTGCTAGAGATCGCAAGTACTCTGCCTACGAGCAGTACTTC; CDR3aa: CSARDRKYSAYEQYF
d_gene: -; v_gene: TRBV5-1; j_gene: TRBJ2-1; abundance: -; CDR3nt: TGCGCCAGCAGCGGGACGACGAACAATGAGCAGTTCTTC; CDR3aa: CASSGTTNNEQFF
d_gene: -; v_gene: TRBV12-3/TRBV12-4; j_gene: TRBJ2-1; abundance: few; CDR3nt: TGTGCCAGCAGCCGAGTAACTAGTGGGGCCTACAATGAGCAGTTCTTC; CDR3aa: CASSRVTSGAYNEQFF
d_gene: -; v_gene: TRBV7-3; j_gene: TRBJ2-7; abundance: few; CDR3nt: TGTGCCAGCAGCTTATTAGGCATACGTACGGGGTACGAGCAGTACTTC; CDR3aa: CASSLLGIRTGYEQYF